This T cell receptor beta chain was captured in a study of OX40 agonist ivuxolimab in advanced cancers. Study summary: The dose-escalation cohort was approximately 81% male, with a mean age of about 60 years, ranging roughly 20 to 80.

V was cut by 2 bases and J by 6 bases, with 10 bases left in between. Germline lookup yields CDR1 LNHDA and CDR2 SQIVND (reference sequence). The CDR3 has 13 amino acids. Profiled with immunoSEQ multiplex PCR; TCRdb holds only in-frame clones, not every one. The table shows around 50,000 clones, with 75% to 80% occurring only once. This clone was found a few times. The sequencing here drew on CD4+ or CD8+ T cells sorted from blood, taken in a trial of the OX40 agonist ivuxolimab. This TCR was recovered from an adult with an advanced solid tumor such as melanoma, head and neck, liver or kidney cancer. The chain joins TRBV19 to TRBJ1-2; possible D gene TRBD1, 5 bases. Written as DNA, the CDR3 is TGTGCCAGTAGTATATATGCAGGGAATGGCTACACCTTC. This gives the protein CASSIYAGNGYTF.